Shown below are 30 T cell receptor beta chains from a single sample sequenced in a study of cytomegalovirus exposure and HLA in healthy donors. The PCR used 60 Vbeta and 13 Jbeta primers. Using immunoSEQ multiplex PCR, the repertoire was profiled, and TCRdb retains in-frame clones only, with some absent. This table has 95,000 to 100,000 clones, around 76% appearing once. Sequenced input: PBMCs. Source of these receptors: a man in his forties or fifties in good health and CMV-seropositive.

The CDR3 coding sequence is TGTGCCAGTAGTATGTTCGCTTACTCTAGCACAGATACGCAGTATTTT. Protein product: CASSMFAYSSTDTQYF. This rearrangement joins TRBV19 to TRBJ2-3; D remains unclear. V was cut by 3 bases and J by 0 bases, with 13 bases left in between. Germline V gene lookup returns CDR1 LNHDA and CDR2 SQIVND (reference sequence). CDR3 length: 16 residues.

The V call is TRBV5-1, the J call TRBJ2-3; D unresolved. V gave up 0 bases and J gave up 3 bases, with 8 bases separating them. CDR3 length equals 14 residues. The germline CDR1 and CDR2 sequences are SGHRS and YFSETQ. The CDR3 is CASSLVGMTDTQYF. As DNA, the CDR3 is TGCGCCAGCAGCTTGGTTGGCATGACAGATACGCAGTATTTT.

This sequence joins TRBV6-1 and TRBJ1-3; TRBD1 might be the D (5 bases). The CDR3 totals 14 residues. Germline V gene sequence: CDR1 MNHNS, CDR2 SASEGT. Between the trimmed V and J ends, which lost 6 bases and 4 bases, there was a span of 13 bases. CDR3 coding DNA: TGTGCCAGCAGGAGGGACTTTGAGGGAAACACCATATATTTT. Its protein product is CASRRDFEGNTIYF.

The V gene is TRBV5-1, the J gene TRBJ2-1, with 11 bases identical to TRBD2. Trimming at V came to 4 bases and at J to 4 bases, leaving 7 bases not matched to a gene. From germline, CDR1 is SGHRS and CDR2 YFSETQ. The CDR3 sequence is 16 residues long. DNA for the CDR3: TGCGCCAGCAGCCAAGCTAGCGGGAGGTCGTACAATGAGCAGTTCTTC. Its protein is CASSQASGRSYNEQFF. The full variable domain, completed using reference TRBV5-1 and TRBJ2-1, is KAGVTQTPRYLIKTRGQQVTLSCSPISGHRSVSWYQQTPGQGLQFLFEYFSETQRNKGNFPGRFSGRQFSNSRSEMNVSTLELGDSALYLCASSQASGRSYNEQFFGPGTRLTVL.

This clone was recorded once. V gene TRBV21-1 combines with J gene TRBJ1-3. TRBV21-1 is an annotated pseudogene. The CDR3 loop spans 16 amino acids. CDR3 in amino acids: CASSVPAPSSGNTIYF. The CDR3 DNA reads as TGTGCCAGCAGCGTCCCAGCGCCCAGCTCTGGAAACACCATATATTTT.

As DNA, the CDR3 is TGTGCCAGCAGCGACAGCGTCCATACGCAGTATTTT. Its protein is CASSDSVHTQYF. The chain carries TRBV2 and TRBJ2-3; D possibly corresponds to TRBD1 (5 bases). This CDR3 has 12 residues. CDR1 is SNHLY, CDR2 FYNNEI, per germline. Trimming left V 6 bases short and J 7 bases short, with 11 bases between.

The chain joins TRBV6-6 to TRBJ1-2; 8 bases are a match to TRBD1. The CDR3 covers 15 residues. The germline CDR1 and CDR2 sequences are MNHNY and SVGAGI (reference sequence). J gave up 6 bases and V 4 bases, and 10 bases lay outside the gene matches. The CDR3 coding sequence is TGTGCCAGCAGTTCAATAACCGACAGGGGTAATGGCTACACCTTC. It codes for CASSSITDRGNGYTF.

CDR3 in DNA: TGTGCCAGCAGCCCTCGAACTAGCACTGAACCTAGCACAGATACGCAGTATTTT. Its protein is CASSPRTSTEPSTDTQYF. The V gene is TRBV9, the J gene TRBJ2-3, with a possible D match to TRBD2 (6 bases). Germline V gene sequence: CDR1 SGDLS, CDR2 YYNGEE. The CDR3 runs 18 residues. V was cut by 4 bases and J by 0 bases, with 21 bases left in between.

The CDR3 nucleotides are TGTGCCAGCAGTAGGTTAGCGGGAGGGTTCTACAATGAGCAGTTCTTC. Translated, it gives CASSRLAGGFYNEQFF. The V and J genes are TRBV27 and TRBJ2-1; TRBD2 aligns across 11 bases. V was clipped by 5 bases and J by 3 bases; unmatched bases: 6. The CDR3 sequence is 16 residues long. CDR1 and CDR2 (germline): MNHEY, SMNVEV (reference sequence).

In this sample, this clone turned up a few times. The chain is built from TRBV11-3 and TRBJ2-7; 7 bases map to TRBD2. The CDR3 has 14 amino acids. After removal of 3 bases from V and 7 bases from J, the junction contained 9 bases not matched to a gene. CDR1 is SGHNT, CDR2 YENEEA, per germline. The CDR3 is CASSLGGKMEEQYF. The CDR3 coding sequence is TGTGCCAGCAGCTTGGGGGGGAAAATGGAAGAGCAGTACTTC.

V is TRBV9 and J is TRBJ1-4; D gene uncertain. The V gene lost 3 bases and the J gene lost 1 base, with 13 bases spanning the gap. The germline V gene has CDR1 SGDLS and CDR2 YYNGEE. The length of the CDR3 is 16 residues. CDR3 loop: CASSAPRGGTNEKLFF. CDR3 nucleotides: TGTGCCAGCAGCGCGCCGAGAGGAGGAACTAATGAAAAACTGTTTTTT.

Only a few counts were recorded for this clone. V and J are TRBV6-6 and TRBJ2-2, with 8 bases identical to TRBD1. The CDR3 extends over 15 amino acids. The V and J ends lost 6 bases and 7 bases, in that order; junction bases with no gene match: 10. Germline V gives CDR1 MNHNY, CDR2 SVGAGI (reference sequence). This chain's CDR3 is CASSRSGGANGELFF. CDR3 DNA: TGTGCCAGCAGCAGGTCAGGGGGCGCGAACGGGGAGCTGTTTTTT.

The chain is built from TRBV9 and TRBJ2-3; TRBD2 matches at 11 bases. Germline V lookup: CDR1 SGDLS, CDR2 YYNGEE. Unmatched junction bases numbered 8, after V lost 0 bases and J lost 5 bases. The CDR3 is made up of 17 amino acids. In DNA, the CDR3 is TGTGCCAGCAGCGTAGGGGGTAGCGGGGGGGCCAGAGATACGCAGTATTTT. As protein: CASSVGGSGGARDTQYF.

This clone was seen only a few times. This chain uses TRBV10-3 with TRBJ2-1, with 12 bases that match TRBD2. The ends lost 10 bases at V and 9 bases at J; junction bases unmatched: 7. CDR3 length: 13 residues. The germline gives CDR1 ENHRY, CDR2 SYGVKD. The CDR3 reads CASGLAGLGEQFF. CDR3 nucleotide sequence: TGTGCCAGCGGACTAGCGGGATTGGGTGAGCAGTTCTTC.

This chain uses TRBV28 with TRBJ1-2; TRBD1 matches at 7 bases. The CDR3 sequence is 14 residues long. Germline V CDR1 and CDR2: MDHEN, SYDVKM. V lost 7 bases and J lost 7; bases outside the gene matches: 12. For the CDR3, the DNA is TGTGCCAGCACCCTTGACAGGGCTCGGCGTGGCTACACCTTC. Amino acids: CASTLDRARRGYTF.

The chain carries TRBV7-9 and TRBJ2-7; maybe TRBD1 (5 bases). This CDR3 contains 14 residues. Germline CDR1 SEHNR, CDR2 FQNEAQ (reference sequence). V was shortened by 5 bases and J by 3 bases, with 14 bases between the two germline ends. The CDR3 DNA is TGTGCCAGCAGCCCAGGGAATCCTGACTACGAGCAGTACTTC. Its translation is CASSPGNPDYEQYF. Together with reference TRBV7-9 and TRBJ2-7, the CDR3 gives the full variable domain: DTGVSQNPRHKITKRGQNVTFRCDPISEHNRLYWYRQTLGQGPEFLTYFQNEAQLEKSRLLSDRFSAERPKGSFSTLEIQRTEQGDSAMYLCASSPGNPDYEQYFGPGTRLTVT.

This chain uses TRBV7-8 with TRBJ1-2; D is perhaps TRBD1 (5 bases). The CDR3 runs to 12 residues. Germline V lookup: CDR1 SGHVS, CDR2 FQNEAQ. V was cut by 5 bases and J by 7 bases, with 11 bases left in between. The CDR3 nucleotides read TGTGCCAGCAGCCGCAGGGAATCTGGCTACACCTTC. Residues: CASSRRESGYTF.

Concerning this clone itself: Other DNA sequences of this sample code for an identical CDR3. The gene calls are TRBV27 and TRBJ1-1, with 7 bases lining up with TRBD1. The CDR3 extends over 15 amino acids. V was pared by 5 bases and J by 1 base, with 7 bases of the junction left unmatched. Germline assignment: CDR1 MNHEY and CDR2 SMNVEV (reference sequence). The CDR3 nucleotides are TGTGCCAGCAGTAGGTCAGGGGGTGGGAACACTGAAGCTTTCTTT. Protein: CASSRSGGGNTEAFF.

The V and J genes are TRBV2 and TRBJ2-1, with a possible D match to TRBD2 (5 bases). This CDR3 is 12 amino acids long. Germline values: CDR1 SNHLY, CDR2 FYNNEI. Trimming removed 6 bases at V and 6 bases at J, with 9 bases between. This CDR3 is CASSVLVNEQFF. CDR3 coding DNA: TGTGCCAGCAGCGTACTAGTCAATGAGCAGTTCTTC.

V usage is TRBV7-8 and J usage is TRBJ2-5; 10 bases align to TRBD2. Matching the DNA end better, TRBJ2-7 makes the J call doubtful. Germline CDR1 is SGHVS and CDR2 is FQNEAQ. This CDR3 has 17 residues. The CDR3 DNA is TGTGCCAGCAGCTTAGAACCTAGCGGGAGTGGTTCCTACGAGCAGTACTTC. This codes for CASSLEPSGSGSYEQYF.

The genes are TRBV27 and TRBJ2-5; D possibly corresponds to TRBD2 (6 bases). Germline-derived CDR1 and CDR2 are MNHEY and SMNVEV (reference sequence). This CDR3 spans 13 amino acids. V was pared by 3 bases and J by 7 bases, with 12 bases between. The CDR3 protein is CASSFMGSGTQYF. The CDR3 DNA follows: TGTGCCAGCAGTTTCATGGGTAGCGGGACCCAGTACTTC.

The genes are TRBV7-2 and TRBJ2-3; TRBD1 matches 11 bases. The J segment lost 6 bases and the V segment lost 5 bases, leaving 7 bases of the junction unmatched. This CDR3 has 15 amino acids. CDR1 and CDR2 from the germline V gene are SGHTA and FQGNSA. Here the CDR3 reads CASSRSRDRGDTQYF. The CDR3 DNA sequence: TGTGCCAGCAGCCGCTCCCGGGACAGGGGGGATACGCAGTATTTT.

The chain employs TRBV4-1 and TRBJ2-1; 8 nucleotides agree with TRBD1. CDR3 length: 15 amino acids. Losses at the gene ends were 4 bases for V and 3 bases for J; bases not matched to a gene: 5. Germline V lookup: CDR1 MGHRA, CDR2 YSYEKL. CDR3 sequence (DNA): TGCGCCAGCAGCCCCTCCGGGACAGGCTACAATGAGCAGTTCTTC. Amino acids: CASSPSGTGYNEQFF.

The CDR3 DNA sequence: TGTGCCAGCAGCGAAGGGCGGGGGGGCCAAGAGACCCAGTACTTC. This codes for CASSEGRGGQETQYF. The chain recombines TRBV5-4 with TRBJ2-5; 9 bases align to TRBD2. V shed 4 bases and J 1 base; nucleotides not matched to a gene: 5. The CDR3 contains 15 residues. Germline CDR1 is SGHNT and CDR2 is YYREEE (reference sequence).

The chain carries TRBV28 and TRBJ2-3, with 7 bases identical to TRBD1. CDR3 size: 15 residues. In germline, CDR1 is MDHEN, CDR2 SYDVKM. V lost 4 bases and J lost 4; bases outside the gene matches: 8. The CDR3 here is CASSSRQGWSDTQYF. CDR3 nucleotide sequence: TGTGCCAGCAGTTCAAGACAGGGCTGGTCAGATACGCAGTATTTT.

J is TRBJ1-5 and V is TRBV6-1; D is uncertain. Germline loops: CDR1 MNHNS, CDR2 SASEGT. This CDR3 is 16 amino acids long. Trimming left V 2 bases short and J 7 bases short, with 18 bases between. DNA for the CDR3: TGTGCCAGCAGTGAAAGTACTGGGCGCCTGGAACAGCCCCAGCATTTT. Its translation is CASSESTGRLEQPQHF.

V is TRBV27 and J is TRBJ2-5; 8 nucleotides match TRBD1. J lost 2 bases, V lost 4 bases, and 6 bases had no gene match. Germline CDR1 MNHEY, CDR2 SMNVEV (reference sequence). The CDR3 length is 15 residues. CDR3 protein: CASSSTGATQETQYF. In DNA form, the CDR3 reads TGTGCCAGCAGTTCGACAGGGGCTACACAAGAGACCCAGTACTTC.

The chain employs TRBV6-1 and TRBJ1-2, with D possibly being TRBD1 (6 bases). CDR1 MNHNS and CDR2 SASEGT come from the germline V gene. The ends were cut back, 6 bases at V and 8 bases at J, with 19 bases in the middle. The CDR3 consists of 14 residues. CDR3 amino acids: CASRKGGDFSGYTF. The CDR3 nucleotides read TGTGCCAGCAGAAAGGGGGGGGATTTTAGCGGCTACACCTTC.

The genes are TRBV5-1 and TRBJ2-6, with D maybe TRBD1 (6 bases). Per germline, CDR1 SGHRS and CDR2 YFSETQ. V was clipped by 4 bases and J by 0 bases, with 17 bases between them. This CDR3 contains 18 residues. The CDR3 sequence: CASSPGRQASSGANVLTF. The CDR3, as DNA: TGCGCCAGCAGCCCCGGCCGACAGGCGAGCTCTGGGGCCAACGTCCTGACTTTC.

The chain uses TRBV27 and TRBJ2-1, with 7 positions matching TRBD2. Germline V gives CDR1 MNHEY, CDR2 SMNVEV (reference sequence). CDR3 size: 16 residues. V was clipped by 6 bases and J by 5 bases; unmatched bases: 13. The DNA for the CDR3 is TGTGCCAGCAGCTTACGGGCGGGAGTCACGAACAATGAGCAGTTCTTC. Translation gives CASSLRAGVTNNEQFF.